This T cell receptor beta chain was sequenced for a study of PD-1 blockade in classical Hodgkin lymphoma. Data came from immunoSEQ multiplex PCR; TCRdb stores just in-frame clones and leaves some out. The sample consists of almost 100,000 clones, roughly 89% of them appearing once. Patients all relapsed after autologous stem cell transplantation, and there was variation in brentuximab vedotin exposure. Study-level points and caveats: The study found complete responders had baseline diversity similar to newly diagnosed patients. Relapsed/refractory patients reportedly had lower baseline diversity than newly diagnosed patients. Unlike CD8+ TCR diversity, which did not rise significantly by C4D1, CD4+ TCR diversity did.

CDR3 length: 13 amino acids. Per germline, CDR1 GTSNPN and CDR2 SVGIG (reference sequence). The junction had 4 bases not matched to a gene; V was cut back by 3 bases and J by 3 bases. With respect to this clone: The antigen is unknown.

The chain couples TRBV30 to TRBJ2-7, with 8 bases aligning to TRBD1. The TCR originated in a human donor with classical Hodgkin lymphoma. Source: peripheral blood mononuclear cells (PBMCs), taken at baseline. CDR3 DNA sequence: TGTGCCTGGAGAGGACAGGGCCTCTACGAGCAGTACTTC. Translating it yields CAWRGQGLYEQYF. The full variable domain, with the rest looked up from reference TRBV30 and TRBJ2-7, is SQTIHQWPATLVQPVGSPLSLECTVEGTSNPNLYWYRQAAGRGLQLLFYSVGIGQISSEVPQNLSASRPQDRQFILSSKKLLLSDSGFYLCAWRGQGLYEQYFGPGTRLTVT.